Listed below are T cell receptor beta chains from one sample, sequenced in a study of T cell responses to AZD1222 COVID-19 vaccine. The repertoire was sequenced with immunoSEQ multiplex PCR; TCRdb's copy has only in-frame clones and lacks some. The data contain about 84,000 clones, 80% to 90% of them seen just once; the ten biggest clones take up under 11%. Sequencing was performed on peripheral blood, taken 28 days after the second AZD1222 dose. The receptor source for this set is an adult who received the AZD1222 COVID-19 vaccine. Each CDR3 is given with its conserved first and last residue. The order of the fields is V gene, J gene, D gene, clone size, CDR3 DNA, CDR3 protein. D genes are given only for firm matches. A clone size is listed for some rows: how often the clone was seen (once, few, many), or a class if it is expanded.

TRBV28	TRBJ1-2	.	few	TGTGCCAGCAGTTTGGGCAATAGGTATGGCTACACCTTC	CASSLGNRYGYTF
TRBV10-3	TRBJ1-5	TRBD1	.	TGTGCCATCAGTGCCCAGGGGGGAGGTCAGCCCCAGCATTTT	CAISAQGGGQPQHF
TRBV2	TRBJ2-4	TRBD2	.	TGTGCCAGCAGTCTCGGGGAGGGTGAGGGACACTTC	CASSLGEGEGHF
TRBV7-8	TRBJ1-1	.	.	TGTGCCAGCAGCCCCGGGGCAACCGGGGAAGCTTTCTTT	CASSPGATGEAFF
TRBV30	TRBJ2-3	TRBD2	.	TGTGCCTGGAAGACTAGCGGGGGCACAGATACGCAGTATTTT	CAWKTSGGTDTQYF
TRBV3-1/TRBV3-2	TRBJ1-3	.	.	TGTGCCAGCACCGGTACGAGGTCTAGTGGAAACACCATATATTTT	CASTGTRSSGNTIYF
TRBV9	TRBJ1-5	.	.	TGTGCCAGCAGCATAGGACAAGACAATCAGCCCCAGCATTTT	CASSIGQDNQPQHF
TRBV15	TRBJ1-5	.	.	TGTGCCACCAGCAGAGATAGGCAGCCCCAGCATTTT	CATSRDRQPQHF
TRBV2	TRBJ1-2	TRBD1	.	TGTGCCAGTAATTGGGTCGGGACAGTTGGAGGTGGCTACACCTTC	CASNWVGTVGGGYTF
TRBV5-8	TRBJ1-4	.	.	TGTGCCAGCAGCTTGGGTGAGGGAACTAATGAAAAACTGTTTTTT	CASSLGEGTNEKLFF
TRBV7-8	TRBJ1-3	.	.	TGTGCCAGCAGCTTGGAATACAGGGGAAACACCATATATTTT	CASSLEYRGNTIYF
TRBV18	TRBJ1-2	TRBD1	.	TGTGCCAGCTCACCAAGAGAAGGGGGCAACTATGGCTACACCTTC	CASSPREGGNYGYTF
TRBV6-5	TRBJ1-1	TRBD1	.	TGTGCCATACCCTGGACAGGGGGAACGAACACTGAAGCTTTCTTT	CAIPWTGGTNTEAFF
TRBV7-9	TRBJ2-1	TRBD2	.	TGTGCCAGCAGCATGGGACTAGCGGGGGAATACAATGAGCAGTTCTTC	CASSMGLAGEYNEQFF
TRBV9	TRBJ2-3	.	.	TGTGCCAGCAGCGTTTTGGCGGCTAGCACAGATACGCAGTATTTT	CASSVLAASTDTQYF
TRBV7-9	TRBJ2-3	TRBD2	.	TGTGCCAGCAGCTTAGGTCGTTTTGGTAGCGGGGGGGCAGATACGCAGTATTTT	CASSLGRFGSGGADTQYF
TRBV9	TRBJ2-3	TRBD1	.	TGTGCCAGCAGCCGGGACAGGTTAGCAGATACGCAGTATTTT	CASSRDRLADTQYF
TRBV3-1/TRBV3-2	TRBJ2-7	.	once	TGTGCCAGCAGCCAAGTGGGCAGGCGCACCTACGAGCAGTACTTC	CASSQVGRRTYEQYF
TRBV5-1	TRBJ1-4	TRBD1	.	TGCGCCAGCAGCACAGGACAGGGGAATGAAAAACTGTTTTTT	CASSTGQGNEKLFF
TRBV2	TRBJ2-2	TRBD1	.	TGTGCAGAGGGACAGGGGAACACCGGGGAGCTGTTTTTT	CAEGQGNTGELFF
TRBV24-1	TRBJ1-2	TRBD1	.	TGTGCCACCAGTGACAAGACAGGGAACGGCTACACCTTC	CATSDKTGNGYTF
TRBV6-5	TRBJ1-2	.	.	TGTGCCAGTCGCTCGGGTTTCGGGGGCCATGGCTACACCTTC	CASRSGFGGHGYTF
TRBV5-1	TRBJ1-2	TRBD1	.	TGCGCCAGCAGCGACAGGGGACAGAGTAACTATGGCTACACCTTC	CASSDRGQSNYGYTF
TRBV20-1	TRBJ1-1	.	.	TGCAGTGCTAGTAGGACAAGGAACACTGAAGCTTTCTTT	CSASRTRNTEAFF
TRBV18	TRBJ2-3	TRBD1	.	TGTGCCAGCTCACCGACAGGGGCCTCAGATACGCAGTATTTT	CASSPTGASDTQYF
TRBV19	TRBJ1-5	.	.	TGTGCCAGTAGTATACCAGGGCTGAATAGCAATCAGCCCCAGCATTTT	CASSIPGLNSNQPQHF
TRBV24-1	TRBJ2-3	.	.	TGTGCCACCAGTGATTCACCGGGACAAATCACAGATACGCAGTATTTT	CATSDSPGQITDTQYF
TRBV4-1	TRBJ2-6	.	.	TGCGCCAGCAGCCAAAGGAGTTTATCTGGGGCCAACGTCCTGACTTTC	CASSQRSLSGANVLTF
TRBV19	TRBJ2-1	TRBD1	few	TGTGCCAGTAGTACGGGACAGACCCAGATTAATGAGCAGTTCTTC	CASSTGQTQINEQFF
TRBV7-2	TRBJ2-2	.	many	TGTGCCAGCAGCTTAGGAGGGGCGCGGACCGGGGAGCTGTTTTTT	CASSLGGARTGELFF
TRBV19	TRBJ1-1	.	.	TGTGCCAGTAGTATCTGGACAGCCCTAAGGGAGAACACTGAAGCTTTCTTT	CASSIWTALRENTEAFF
TRBV9	TRBJ2-3	.	.	TGTGCCAGCAGCGCCGGGACACAAGCAGGAGATACGCAGTATTTT	CASSAGTQAGDTQYF
TRBV10-1	TRBJ2-7	.	.	TGCGCCAGCAGTGAGTCGGGGCAGAATCACTACGAGCAGTACTTC	CASSESGQNHYEQYF
TRBV6-1	TRBJ1-2	.	.	TGTGCCAGCAGTGAGACGGGGACCTATGGCTACACCTTC	CASSETGTYGYTF
TRBV9	TRBJ1-4	TRBD1	.	TGTGCCAGCAGCGTGGGGTTGGGACAGGGTGGTGAAAAACTGTTTTTT	CASSVGLGQGGEKLFF
TRBV30	TRBJ2-7	TRBD1	many	TGTGCCTGGAGGGATTTGACAGGGGGCATCAACGAGCAGTACTTC	CAWRDLTGGINEQYF
TRBV27	TRBJ2-7	TRBD1	.	TGTGCCAGCAGCCCTTCTAGGGACAGGGGGCACGAGCAGTACTTC	CASSPSRDRGHEQYF
TRBV3-1/TRBV3-2	TRBJ1-1	.	few	TGTGCCAGCAGCCAGATTGGCAGGGGAACTGAAGCTTTCTTT	CASSQIGRGTEAFF
TRBV11-3	TRBJ2-1	.	.	TGTGCCAGCAGCTTATCCTTCGGTCCCTACAATGAGCAGTTCTTC	CASSLSFGPYNEQFF
TRBV6-6	TRBJ2-3	.	.	TGTGCCAGCAGACCCGATTCCACAGATACGCAGTATTTT	CASRPDSTDTQYF
TRBV7-2	TRBJ1-2	TRBD1	.	TGTGCCAGCAGAACTGCCGGGACAGGGGGCGGCTATGGCTACACCTTC	CASRTAGTGGGYGYTF
TRBV7-9	TRBJ1-1	.	.	TGTGCCAGCAGCTCATCGGGGCCCGTGAACACTGAAGCTTTCTTT	CASSSSGPVNTEAFF
TRBV28	TRBJ1-4	.	.	TGTGCCAGCAGTGAGGGGGGAATTTTGGGCGGTAATGAAAAACTGTTTTTT	CASSEGGILGGNEKLFF
TRBV3-1/TRBV3-2	TRBJ2-7	.	few	TGTGCCAGCAGCGGCCGGGGGGAGCAGTACTTC	CASSGRGEQYF
TRBV11-2	TRBJ2-5	.	.	TGTGCCAGCAGCCCGTGGGGAGAGACCCAGTACTTC	CASSPWGETQYF
TRBV7-3	TRBJ2-1	.	.	TGTGCCAGCAGCCGTGCGCCAACAGTTACCAATGAGCAGTTCTTC	CASSRAPTVTNEQFF
TRBV19	TRBJ1-2	.	.	TGTGCCAGTAGCGACAGTCTCTCTTACGGCTACACCTTC	CASSDSLSYGYTF
TRBV4-1	TRBJ1-4	TRBD1	.	TGCGCCAGCAGCCATCCGGGACAGGGGGCAACTAATGAAAAACTGTTTTTT	CASSHPGQGATNEKLFF